The present entry profiles one T cell receptor beta chain with its context. TCRdb's table, derived via immunoSEQ multiplex PCR, lists solely in-frame clones and lacks some. The sample contains 60,000 to 75,000 clones, roughly nine tenths of which appear only once. CDR3 length: 15 amino acids. Trimming shortened V by 0 bases and J by 6 bases, and 11 bases separated the two germline ends. Germline V gene sequence: CDR1 SGHTA, CDR2 FQGNSA. The source of the sample is a study of OX40 agonist ivuxolimab in advanced cancers. On the study more broadly: Of mixed ages from about 20 to 85 and averaging about 60 years, the group was approximately 80% male.

The receptor comes from an adult with an advanced solid tumor such as melanoma, head and neck, liver or kidney cancer. The chain has TRBV7-2 and TRBJ2-2; weak D call: TRBD1 (6 bases). This specimen was CD4+ or CD8+ T cells sorted from blood, taken in a trial of the OX40 agonist ivuxolimab. The CDR3 reads CASSLAVGAAGELFF. The CDR3 bases are TGTGCCAGCAGCTTAGCGGTGGGGGCCGCCGGGGAGCTGTTTTTT.